This TCR beta chain was captured in a study of T cell repertoires in cytomegalovirus infection. About the study: In public TCR beta signatures, there were indications of both CMV infection and matching HLA type. Study-level findings and limits: Summed frequency of public TCR beta families distinguished CMV carriers with the relevant HLA. HLA-C-restricted CMV clonotypes gave the most frequent clonotype in two of eight donors.

TCRdb re-called the reads through MiXCR, storing one row per CDR3 protein. This sample carries about 250,000 distinct CDR3 sequences, approximately 13% of them seen once, and the ten largest clones take 1.5% to 2%. Comment on this clonotype: What it binds is unknown.

Germline CDR1 reads DFQATT; CDR2 reads SNEGSKA (reference sequence). The CDR3 has 11 amino acids. Trimming took 0 bases from V and 5 from J, leaving 3 bases between them. Material: PBMCs. This sequence was found in a human donor in good health (CMV status not recorded). Some clones in this sample may be carry-over from other donors' samples. The chain uses TRBV20-1 and TRBJ2-3; no definite D call. The CDR3 DNA reads TGCAGTGCTAGAGATTTAGATACGCAGTATTTT. Its translation is CSARDLDTQYF.